The 30 T cell receptor beta chains reported below all come from one sample, sequenced in a study of Ad26.COV2.S vaccination and SARS-CoV-2 variants. Using immunoSEQ multiplex PCR, the repertoire was profiled, and TCRdb retains in-frame clones only, with some absent. The table includes 300,000 to 350,000 clones, just under 85% detected once. The treatment: 15 to 20 received Ad26.COV2.S at low or high dose, single or two shots; 5 received placebo; per-sample allocation not given. Material that was analyzed had been drawn on day 63 after the first vaccine or placebo injection. Material: peripheral blood, obtained in a trial of Ad26.COV2.S vaccine versus placebo. The receptors come from a person between 18 and 65 years old who received the Ad26.COV2.S COVID-19 vaccine or a placebo.

The chain combines TRBV5-1 with TRBJ1-2; TRBD1 matches at 7 bases. Germline CDR1 SGHRS, CDR2 YFSETQ. V dropped 5 bases and J dropped 0; count of bases not matched to a gene: 7. The CDR3 runs 15 residues. The CDR3 loop reads CASRSGQAPNYGYTF. In nucleotides, the CDR3 is TGCGCCAGCAGATCCGGACAGGCCCCTAACTATGGCTACACCTTC.

The chain uses TRBV7-8 and TRBJ1-1; weak D call: TRBD1 (5 bases). Trimming shortened V by 1 base and J by 11 bases, and 17 bases separated the two germline ends. CDR1 and CDR2 from the germline V gene are SGHVS and FQNEAQ. The CDR3 has 14 residues. CDR3 sequence reads: CASSLEEGFGTAFF. DNA of the CDR3: TGTGCCAGCAGCTTAGAAGAGGGGTTCGGTACGGCTTTCTTT.

This sequence joins TRBV5-1 and TRBJ2-6; the D is unclear. Germline V lookup: CDR1 SGHRS, CDR2 YFSETQ. Trimming removed 5 bases at V and 0 bases at J, with 9 bases between. This CDR3 spans 15 amino acids. The CDR3 protein is CASRQTPSGANVLTF. Here the CDR3 DNA reads TGCGCCAGCAGACAGACACCCTCTGGGGCCAACGTCCTGACTTTC.

The gene calls are TRBV10-3 and TRBJ1-1; no clear D. The germline V gene has CDR1 ENHRY and CDR2 SYGVKD. V shed 1 base and J shed 1 base, with 7 bases lying between them. The CDR3 runs to 14 residues. In nucleotides, the CDR3 is TGTGCCATCAGTGAGTGGGAACCGAACACTGAAGCTTTCTTT. Translating gives CAISEWEPNTEAFF.

This clone was detected many times. The V and J genes are TRBV7-9 and TRBJ1-2; D perhaps matches TRBD1 (5 bases). CDR3 length: 14 residues. Germline CDR1 is SEHNR and CDR2 is FQNEAQ (reference sequence). V was trimmed by 5 bases and J by 5 bases, leaving 15 bases between them. For the CDR3, the DNA is TGTGCCAGCAGCCCCCCTGGGCAGGGTTATGGCTACACCTTC. This encodes CASSPPGQGYGYTF.

The rearrangement uses TRBV11-2 and TRBJ1-2; 8 bases map to TRBD1. V shed 4 bases and J 8 bases; nucleotides not matched to a gene: 15. CDR1 and CDR2 from the germline V gene are SGHAT and FQNNGV. This CDR3 comprises 16 residues. The CDR3 here is CASSSTGGTGAWGYTF. The CDR3 nucleotides are TGTGCCAGCAGCTCTACGGGGGGGACAGGCGCCTGGGGCTACACCTTC.

This clone came up many times. Additional DNA sequences in this sample encode the identical CDR3. The chain is built from TRBV27 and TRBJ1-5, with a weak D call TRBD1 (5 bases). The germline CDR1 and CDR2 sequences are MNHEY and SMNVEV (reference sequence). The CDR3 runs 14 residues. V was clipped by 5 bases and J by 2 bases, with 10 bases between them. As DNA, the CDR3 is TGTGCCAGCAGTCCTTTAGGGGGCAATCAGCCCCAGCATTTT. This codes for CASSPLGGNQPQHF.

The chain has TRBV2 and TRBJ1-1, with a weak D call TRBD1 (6 bases). CDR1 is SNHLY and CDR2 is FYNNEI in the germline V gene. The CDR3 loop spans 14 amino acids. Trimming pared 1 base from V and 3 bases from J, leaving 9 bases between. Written as DNA, the CDR3 is TGTGCCAGCAGTGAAGAGTCAGGGGACACTGAAGCTTTCTTT. Encoded protein: CASSEESGDTEAFF.

The chain's CDR3 is CASSLGLAVQETQYF. The CDR3, as DNA: TGCGCCAGCAGCTTGGGACTAGCGGTCCAAGAGACCCAGTACTTC. The chain links TRBV5-1 to TRBJ2-5; TRBD2 agrees at 9 bases. CDR3 length: 15 residues. V gave up 0 bases and J gave up 1 base; unmatched junction bases: 1. The germline CDR1 and CDR2 sequences are SGHRS and YFSETQ.

This clone was detected only once. The rearrangement joins TRBV4-1 to TRBJ1-2, with D maybe TRBD1 (5 bases). Germline CDR1 is MGHRA and CDR2 is YSYEKL. V was shortened by 1 base and J by 2 bases, with 11 bases between the two germline ends. CDR3 length equals 15 residues. The CDR3 loop is CASSQGGRGNYGYTF. DNA of the CDR3: TGCGCCAGCAGCCAAGGGGGACGAGGGAACTATGGCTACACCTTC.

This chain uses TRBV30 with TRBJ2-2; TRBD2 matches at 7 bases. The CDR3 sequence is 14 residues long. Germline V gives CDR1 GTSNPN, CDR2 SVGIG (reference sequence). V lost 4 bases and J lost 3; bases outside the gene matches: 5. CDR3 nucleotide sequence: TGTGCCTGGATATTGGGGGGGGACACCGGGGAGCTGTTTTTT. This translates into CAWILGGDTGELFF.

This clone was counted a single time. This may be a read error: a much more frequent sequence differs by one nucleotide. This chain links TRBV7-2 with TRBJ2-7; D is ambiguous. The CDR3 runs to 12 residues. Germline-derived CDR1 and CDR2 are SGHTA and FQGNSA. V gave up 5 bases and J gave up 0 bases, with 5 bases separating them. This CDR3 is CASSPSSYEQYF. The CDR3 DNA is TGTGCCAGCAGCCCTAGCTCCTACGAGCAGTACTTC.

J is TRBJ2-7 and V is TRBV6-2 or TRBV6-3; 7 bases are a match to TRBD1. The CDR3 spans 15 residues. V gave up 4 bases and J gave up 6 bases; unmatched junction bases: 12. From germline, CDR1 is MNHEY and CDR2 SVGEGT. The CDR3 spells CASSSLGGKRPEQYF. DNA for the CDR3: TGTGCCAGCAGTTCCCTAGGGGGCAAACGGCCCGAGCAGTACTTC.

The V gene is TRBV6-2 or TRBV6-3, the J gene TRBJ2-7, with D possibly matching TRBD1 (5 bases). Germline V gives CDR1 MNHEY, CDR2 SVGEGT. Between the trimmed V and J ends, which lost 6 bases and 2 bases, there was a span of 11 bases. This CDR3 contains 13 residues. CDR3 DNA: TGTGCCAGCAGCCCGACAGCCGCCTACGAGCAGTACTTC. Amino acids: CASSPTAAYEQYF.

This clone was seen a single time. V is TRBV11-2 and J is TRBJ1-4; a weak D match, TRBD1 (6 bases). The ends were cut back, 5 bases at V and 7 bases at J, with 20 bases in the middle. The germline V gene encodes CDR1 SGHAT and CDR2 FQNNGV. The CDR3 sequence is 16 residues long. The CDR3 nucleotides read TGTGCCAGCAGCCCAAGGGGGGGGCTAAGAGGTGAAAAACTGTTTTTT. This gives the protein CASSPRGGLRGEKLFF.

This clone came up a few times. The chain uses TRBV4-1 and TRBJ1-5; D perhaps matches TRBD1 (5 bases). The germline gives CDR1 MGHRA, CDR2 YSYEKL. The CDR3 covers 17 residues. V was trimmed by 4 bases and J by 4 bases, leaving 20 bases between them. The CDR3 protein is CASSLSSIGGGNQPQHF. CDR3 in DNA: TGCGCCAGCAGCCTAAGCTCCATTGGGGGGGGTAATCAGCCCCAGCATTTT.

The chain links TRBV19 to TRBJ1-5, with 9 bases identical to TRBD1. Germline values: CDR1 LNHDA, CDR2 SQIVND (reference sequence). The CDR3 spans 16 residues. V dropped 2 bases and J dropped 0; count of bases not matched to a gene: 2. This CDR3 is CASSIRGQGSNQPQHF. The CDR3 bases are TGTGCCAGTAGTATAAGGGGACAGGGTAGCAATCAGCCCCAGCATTTT.

The genes are TRBV28 and TRBJ1-3; D gene ambiguous. Germline V gives CDR1 MDHEN, CDR2 SYDVKM. The V end lost 4 bases, the J end lost 2 bases, and 12 bases lay between the germline ends. CDR3 length equals 15 residues. This chain's CDR3 is CASSSQVRTGNTIYF. The CDR3 nucleotides are TGTGCCAGCAGTTCCCAGGTGAGGACTGGAAACACCATATATTTT. Full variable domain (remainder filled in from reference TRBV28 and TRBJ1-3): DVKVTQSSRYLVKRTGEKVFLECVQDMDHENMFWYRQDPGLGLRLIYFSYDVKMKEKGDIPEGYSVSREKKERFSLILESASTNQTSMYLCASSSQVRTGNTIYFGEGSWLTVV.

This clone has only one observation. Within the sample, other DNA sequences also encode this same CDR3. V and J are TRBV28 and TRBJ2-7; D is unresolved. The CDR3 covers 11 residues. Looked up from germline, CDR1 is MDHEN and CDR2 is SYDVKM. Trimming stripped 5 bases from V and 0 bases from J, with 2 bases between. The CDR3 reads CASSHSYEQYF. The CDR3 nucleotides read TGTGCCAGCAGTCACTCCTACGAGCAGTACTTC.

The chain recombines TRBV7-2 with TRBJ1-1; possible D gene TRBD1, 5 bases. V shed 4 bases and J shed 1 base, with 10 bases lying between them. Per germline, CDR1 SGHTA and CDR2 FQGNSA. There are 14 residues in the CDR3. This chain's CDR3 is CASSSATANTEAFF. The CDR3 DNA is TGTGCCAGCAGCTCAGCGACAGCGAACACTGAAGCTTTCTTT.

Only a few counts were recorded for this clone. The chain uses TRBV30 and TRBJ1-5; maybe TRBD1 (6 bases). V lost 7 bases and J 0 bases, leaving 7 bases between the germline ends. The CDR3 runs to 12 residues. Germline assignment: CDR1 GTSNPN and CDR2 SVGIG (reference sequence). CDR3 bases: TGTGCCTTAGGGGGTAGCAATCAGCCCCAGCATTTT. Amino acid sequence: CALGGSNQPQHF.

The V call is TRBV5-1, the J call TRBJ2-2; the D is unclear. V was cut by 5 bases and J by 6 bases, with 5 bases left in between. This CDR3 has 11 residues. Germline assignment: CDR1 SGHRS and CDR2 YFSETQ. CDR3 loop: CASRNSGELFF. In DNA form, the CDR3 reads TGCGCCAGCAGAAACTCCGGGGAGCTGTTTTTT.

The rearrangement joins TRBV5-1 to TRBJ1-3; D is undetermined. This CDR3 has 13 amino acids. The ends were cut back, 5 bases at V and 3 bases at J, with 9 bases in the middle. Per the germline V gene, CDR1 is SGHRS and CDR2 is YFSETQ. The CDR3 DNA follows: TGCGCCAGCAGTTTTCATAATGGAAACACCATATATTTT. This sequence encodes CASSFHNGNTIYF.

The genes are TRBV21-1 and TRBJ2-5; the table names TRBD1, a call not compared with the DNA. TRBV21-1 constitutes a pseudogene. The CDR3 sequence is 16 residues long. In nucleotides, the CDR3 is TGTGCCAGCAACAGAGTAGAGAACGCTCTGCAAGAGACCCAGTACTTC. It codes for CASNRVENALQETQYF.

A word on this clone: This sample also contains other DNA sequences that code for the same CDR3. The chain recombines TRBV5-1 with TRBJ2-5, with TRBD1 matching over 9 bases. Germline values: CDR1 SGHRS, CDR2 YFSETQ. The CDR3 is 14 amino acids. J gave up 4 bases and V 0 bases, and 1 base lay outside the gene matches. The CDR3 DNA sequence: TGCGCCAGCAGCTTGGTGGGACAGGGAGAGACCCAGTACTTC. Amino acid sequence: CASSLVGQGETQYF. Variable domain in full (rest from reference TRBV5-1 and TRBJ2-5): KAGVTQTPRYLIKTRGQQVTLSCSPISGHRSVSWYQQTPGQGLQFLFEYFSETQRNKGNFPGRFSGRQFSNSRSEMNVSTLELGDSALYLCASSLVGQGETQYFGPGTRLLVL.

The chain links TRBV28 to TRBJ1-4, with TRBD1 matching 10 bases. The germline gives CDR1 MDHEN, CDR2 SYDVKM. The CDR3 is 14 amino acids. V dropped 5 bases and J dropped 7; count of bases not matched to a gene: 4. The CDR3 DNA reads as TGTGCCAGCAGTACGACAGGGGGCGTTGAAAAACTGTTTTTT. Its protein is CASSTTGGVEKLFF.

The chain employs TRBV11-3 and TRBJ2-3; 9 bases match TRBD1. This CDR3 comprises 16 residues. The germline gives CDR1 SGHNT, CDR2 YENEEA. V lost 1 base, J lost 2 bases, and 4 bases stayed unmatched. The CDR3 DNA reads as TGTGCCAGCAGCTTAGGCGGACAGGGGATCACAGATACGCAGTATTTT. Encoded protein: CASSLGGQGITDTQYF.

The chain has TRBV7-9 and TRBJ2-1, with D perhaps matching TRBD1 (6 bases). Germline V gene data show CDR1 as SEHNR and CDR2 as FQNEAQ (reference sequence). The CDR3 covers 15 residues. V was trimmed by 5 bases and J by 2 bases, leaving 13 bases between them. The CDR3, as DNA: TGTGCCAGCAGCCAGGGACAATCGACCTACAATGAGCAGTTCTTC. It specifies CASSQGQSTYNEQFF.

The rearrangement links TRBV7-3 to TRBJ1-2, with TRBD1 identical over 7 bases. CDR3 length: 14 amino acids. J lost 7 bases, V lost 2 bases, and 7 bases had no gene match. CDR1 and CDR2 from the germline V gene are SGHTA and FQGTGA. CDR3 in DNA: TGTGCCAGCAGCTTACCGCGGGACAGCGGTGGCTACACCTTC. This encodes CASSLPRDSGGYTF.

This CDR3 is CASSVGGGRSNTGELFF. DNA of the CDR3: TGTGCCAGCAGCGTTGGCGGGGGCAGGTCGAACACCGGGGAGCTGTTTTTT. The gene calls are TRBV9 and TRBJ2-2; TRBD2 is a possible D gene (7 bases). Trimming shortened V by 2 bases and J by 0 bases, and 14 bases separated the two germline ends. The CDR3 length is 17 residues. The germline V gene encodes CDR1 SGDLS and CDR2 YYNGEE.